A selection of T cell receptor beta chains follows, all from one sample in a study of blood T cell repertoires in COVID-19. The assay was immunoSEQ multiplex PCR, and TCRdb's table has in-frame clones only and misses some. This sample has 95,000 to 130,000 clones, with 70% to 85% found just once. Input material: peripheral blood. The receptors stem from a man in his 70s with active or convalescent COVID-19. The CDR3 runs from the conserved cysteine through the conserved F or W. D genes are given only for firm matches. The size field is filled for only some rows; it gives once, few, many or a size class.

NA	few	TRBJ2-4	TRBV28	CASTSAKNIQYF	TGTGCCAGCACCTCAGCCAAAAACATTCAGTACTTC
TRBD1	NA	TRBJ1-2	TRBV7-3	CASSLGAGGDGYTF	TGTGCCAGCAGCTTAGGCGCAGGGGGCGACGGCTACACCTTC
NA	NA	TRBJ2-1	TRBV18	CASSRGDGEQFF	TGTGCCAGCTCACGGGGCGATGGGGAGCAGTTCTTC
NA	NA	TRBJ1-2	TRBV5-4	CASSLGGRFLGYTF	TGTGCCAGCAGCTTGGGGGGGAGGTTTTTGGGCTACACCTTC
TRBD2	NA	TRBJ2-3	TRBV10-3	CAISGGLAGAYTDTQYF	TGTGCCATCAGTGGAGGGCTAGCGGGAGCATACACAGATACGCAGTATTTT
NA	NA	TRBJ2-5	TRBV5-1	CASSPGQPQETQYF	TGCGCCAGCAGCCCTGGACAGCCTCAAGAGACCCAGTACTTC
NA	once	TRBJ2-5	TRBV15	CATSRGLQETQYF	TGTGCCACCAGCAGGGGACTCCAAGAGACCCAGTACTTC
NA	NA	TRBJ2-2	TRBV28	CASSLRGTSSQSLFF	TGTGCCAGCAGTCTTCGGGGAACATCGTCTCAATCGCTGTTTTTT
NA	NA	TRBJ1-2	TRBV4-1	CASSQVQDYGYTF	TGCGCCAGCAGCCAAGTACAGGACTATGGCTACACCTTC
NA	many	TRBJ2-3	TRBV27	CASSLGSRATDTQYF	TGTGCCAGCAGTTTAGGTTCCAGGGCCACAGATACGCAGTATTTT
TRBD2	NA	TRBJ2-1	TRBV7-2	CASSLTASGSYNEQFF	TGTGCCAGCAGCTTAACCGCTAGCGGGAGCTATAATGAGCAGTTCTTC
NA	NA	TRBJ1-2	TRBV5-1	CASSLMDSLAGYTF	TGCGCCAGCAGCTTGATGGACAGTCTCGCTGGCTACACCTTC
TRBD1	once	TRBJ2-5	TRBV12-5	CASGGPRTGRETQYF	TGTGCTAGTGGAGGACCTCGGACAGGGCGGGAGACCCAGTACTTC
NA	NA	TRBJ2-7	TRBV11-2	CASSLDRSSYEQYF	TGTGCCAGCAGCTTAGATAGGAGCTCCTACGAGCAGTACTTC
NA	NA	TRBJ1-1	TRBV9	CASSPRGTLMNTEAFF	TGTGCCAGCAGCCCGAGGGGGACACTCATGAACACTGAAGCTTTCTTT
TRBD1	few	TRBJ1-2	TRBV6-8	CASSSRQGTDGYTF	TGTGCCAGCAGTTCTAGACAGGGGACGGATGGCTACACCTTC
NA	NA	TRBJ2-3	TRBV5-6	CASSSDSRRGATQYF	TGTGCCAGCAGCTCGGACTCGAGACGGGGGGCGACGCAGTATTTT
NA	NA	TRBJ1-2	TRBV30	CACQAANYGYTF	TGTGCCTGCCAAGCGGCTAACTATGGCTACACCTTC
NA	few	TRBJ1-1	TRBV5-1	CASSPTQTNTEAFF	TGCGCCAGCAGCCCGACACAAACGAACACTGAAGCTTTCTTT
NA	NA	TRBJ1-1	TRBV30	CAWSRGIAEAFF	TGTGCCTGGAGTAGGGGAATCGCTGAAGCTTTCTTT
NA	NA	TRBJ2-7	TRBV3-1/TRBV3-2	CASSQGAGVSHEQYF	TGTGCCAGCAGCCAAGGTGCAGGGGTCTCTCACGAGCAGTACTTC
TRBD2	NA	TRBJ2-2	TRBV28	CASSPSGRWVGELFF	TGTGCCAGCAGTCCGAGCGGGAGGTGGGTCGGGGAGCTGTTTTTT
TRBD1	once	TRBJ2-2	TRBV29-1	CSVEEPGQGRAGELFF	TGCAGCGTTGAAGAACCGGGACAGGGTCGCGCCGGGGAGCTGTTTTTT